The 21 T cell receptor beta chains reported below all come from one sample, sequenced in a study of control samples from healthy donors and cancer patients. Some clones are missing from TCRdb's copy, which holds only in-frame ones; the method was immunoSEQ multiplex PCR. Of about 410,000 clones listed, around 90% are singletons. The sequencing sample was made of PBMCs. These receptor sequences come from a man in his forties or fifties with head and neck cancer.

In nucleotides, the CDR3 is TGCGCCAGCAGCTTGTTTCCCGGGGGCGAGGGCTACACCTTC. Protein sequence: CASSLFPGGEGYTF. V gene TRBV5-1 combines with J gene TRBJ1-2; tentatively, D is TRBD1 (6 bases). Between the trimmed V and J ends, which lost 1 base and 8 bases, there was a span of 15 bases. CDR3 length equals 14 residues. Germline V gene sequence: CDR1 SGHRS, CDR2 YFSETQ. Variable domain in full (rest from reference TRBV5-1 and TRBJ1-2): KAGVTQTPRYLIKTRGQQVTLSCSPISGHRSVSWYQQTPGQGLQFLFEYFSETQRNKGNFPGRFSGRQFSNSRSEMNVSTLELGDSALYLCASSLFPGGEGYTFGSGTRLTVV.

The chain is built from TRBV18 and TRBJ2-7; 7 bases align to TRBD1. The germline V gene encodes CDR1 KGHSH and CDR2 LQKENI. The J segment lost 5 bases and the V segment lost 4 bases, leaving 8 bases of the junction unmatched. The CDR3 totals 14 residues. The CDR3 loop is CASSQDRVKDEQYF. The DNA of the CDR3 is TGTGCCAGCTCACAAGACAGGGTTAAAGACGAGCAGTACTTC.

This sequence joins TRBV18 and TRBJ2-2, with a possible D match to TRBD1 (7 bases). CDR1 and CDR2 (germline): KGHSH, LQKENI. This CDR3 has 17 amino acids. Between the trimmed V and J ends, which lost 3 bases and 4 bases, there was a span of 18 bases. The CDR3 is CASSPQSTGTSTGELFF. CDR3 DNA sequence: TGTGCCAGCTCACCGCAATCGACAGGGACTTCCACCGGGGAGCTGTTTTTT.

V usage is TRBV18 and J usage is TRBJ2-1; TRBD2 matches at 10 bases. Germline-derived CDR1 and CDR2 are KGHSH and LQKENI. The trim removed 3 bases at V and 5 bases at J, leaving 13 bases unmatched. This CDR3 comprises 18 residues. This CDR3 reads CASSPQLAGSASNNEQFF. The DNA for the CDR3 is TGTGCCAGCTCACCTCAACTAGCGGGAAGCGCTTCGAACAATGAGCAGTTCTTC.

This clone was detected once. The chain combines TRBV15 with TRBJ2-1, with 11 bases aligning to TRBD2. Germline-derived CDR1 and CDR2 are LNHNV and YYDKDF (reference sequence). Trimming cost V 0 bases and J 10 bases; bases outside gene matches: 8. CDR3 length: 16 amino acids. The CDR3 sequence is CATSREGSGGGREQFF. The CDR3 DNA reads TGTGCCACCAGCAGAGAAGGTAGCGGGGGGGGAAGGGAGCAGTTCTTC.

The chain recombines TRBV6-6 with TRBJ2-7, with D unresolved. The CDR3 is 13 residues long. The V end lost 7 bases, the J end lost 6 bases, and 16 bases lay between the germline ends. Germline loops: CDR1 MNHNY, CDR2 SVGAGI (reference sequence). Here the CDR3 DNA reads TGTGCCAGCAATGCAGAGCAAGCCCTCGAGCAGTACTTC. This translates into CASNAEQALEQYF.

This clone has a handful of counts. The chain recombines TRBV30 with TRBJ1-6, with D perhaps matching TRBD1 (6 bases). Germline V CDR1 and CDR2: GTSNPN, SVGIG (reference sequence). V lost 2 bases and J lost 7, with 9 bases in between. The CDR3 sequence is 13 residues long. The CDR3 region is CAWSSQGNSPLHF. CDR3 DNA sequence: TGTGCCTGGAGTTCCCAGGGGAATTCACCCCTCCACTTT.

The gene calls are TRBV19 and TRBJ1-4; possible D gene TRBD1, 5 bases. The CDR3 length is 15 residues. With 4 bases removed from V and 4 bases from J, the gap between germline ends came to 13 bases. Per germline, CDR1 LNHDA and CDR2 SQIVND (reference sequence). CDR3 protein: CASSRRQKSNEKLFF. The CDR3 coding sequence is TGTGCCAGTAGTAGACGACAGAAGAGTAATGAAAAACTGTTTTTT.

This clone was picked up one time. The chain links TRBV7-2 to TRBJ2-7; 9 bases agree with TRBD2. Trimming took 5 bases from V and 2 from J; bases not matched to a gene: 7. There are 15 residues in the CDR3. Germline CDR1 SGHTA, CDR2 FQGNSA. The CDR3 DNA is TGTGCCAGCAGCCTCCTGGTAGCGGGGGCCTACGAGCAGTACTTC. Its translation: CASSLLVAGAYEQYF.

The chain recombines TRBV10-3 with TRBJ2-1, with 8 bases fitting TRBD2. The length of the CDR3 is 14 residues. Per the germline V gene, CDR1 is ENHRY and CDR2 is SYGVKD. V dropped 10 bases and J dropped 4; count of bases not matched to a gene: 9. CDR3 protein: CATVSGGGYNEQFF. CDR3 DNA: TGTGCCACTGTCAGCGGGGGTGGATACAATGAGCAGTTCTTC.

CDR3: CASTPAPTWGELFF. The CDR3, as DNA: TGTGCCAGCACCCCGGCGCCTACGTGGGGGGAGCTGTTTTTT. The V call is TRBV28, the J call TRBJ2-2, with unresolved D. This CDR3 has 14 residues. The V end was cut by 7 bases, the J end by 8 bases, with 17 bases between. CDR1 and CDR2 (germline): MDHEN, SYDVKM.

The chain couples TRBV7-3 to TRBJ2-1, with 7 bases identical to TRBD2. From germline, CDR1 is SGHTA and CDR2 FQGTGA. V was pared by 1 base and J by 2 bases, with 8 bases of the junction left unmatched. The CDR3 totals 17 residues. CDR3 in amino acids: CASSLKLGGRAYNEQFF. CDR3 nucleotide sequence: TGTGCCAGCAGCTTAAAGTTAGGAGGGAGGGCCTACAATGAGCAGTTCTTC.

This chain links TRBV27 with TRBJ2-1; tentatively, D is TRBD1 (5 bases). The V end lost 3 bases, the J end lost 6 bases, and 15 bases lay between the germline ends. Germline V gives CDR1 MNHEY, CDR2 SMNVEV (reference sequence). The CDR3 loop spans 15 amino acids. Written as DNA, the CDR3 is TGTGCCAGCAGTTTGGGGCAGACCGGGTTCAATGAGCAGTTCTTC. This encodes CASSLGQTGFNEQFF.

The CDR3, as DNA: TGTGCCAGCAGTTTACCCGGGACTAGCGGGAGGGTACGCGGGGAGACCCAGTACTTC. Translation gives CASSLPGTSGRVRGETQYF. V and J are TRBV28 and TRBJ2-5, with 16 nucleotides matching TRBD2. The CDR3 sequence is 19 residues long. Looked up from germline, CDR1 is MDHEN and CDR2 is SYDVKM. V was pared by 2 bases and J by 5 bases, with 11 bases of the junction left unmatched.

V and J are TRBV7-9 and TRBJ2-4; 10 bases are a match to TRBD1. In germline, CDR1 is SEHNR, CDR2 FQNEAQ (reference sequence). There are 18 residues in the CDR3. Trimming removed 4 bases from V and 3 bases from J; junction bases left unmatched: 12. The DNA of the CDR3 is TGTGCCAGCAGCTCTCACTCGGACAGGGGGATTGTCAAAAACATTCAGTACTTC. Amino acids: CASSSHSDRGIVKNIQYF.

The rearrangement uses TRBV6-1 and TRBJ1-2; D is ambiguous. V shed 2 bases and J shed 1 base, with 11 bases lying between them. CDR3 size: 15 residues. In germline, CDR1 is MNHNS, CDR2 SASEGT. The CDR3 loop is CASSEWLGINYGYTF. The CDR3 DNA sequence: TGTGCCAGCAGTGAATGGCTTGGGATTAACTATGGCTACACCTTC.

V gene TRBV2 combines with J gene TRBJ2-7; no clear D gene. The CDR3 spans 14 residues. Germline CDR1 SNHLY, CDR2 FYNNEI. V gave up 6 bases and J gave up 1 base, with 13 bases separating them. The CDR3 DNA follows: TGTGCCAGCAGGTGGCGATTTCTTTCCTACGAGCAGTACTTC. This gives the protein CASRWRFLSYEQYF.

The rearrangement joins TRBV20-1 to TRBJ1-1; D call uncertain. Per the germline V gene, CDR1 is DFQATT and CDR2 is SNEGSKA (reference sequence). CDR3 length: 11 amino acids. Trimming cost V 0 bases and J 7 bases, with 6 bases left between them. CDR3 sequence (DNA): TGCAGTGCTAGAGATCTGTTTGAAGCTTTCTTT. Translation: CSARDLFEAFF.

The V gene is TRBV30, the J gene TRBJ1-5, with D possibly matching TRBD1 (6 bases). CDR1 is GTSNPN, CDR2 SVGIG, per germline (reference sequence). V lost 0 bases to trimming and J lost 0 bases, with 15 bases between them. The CDR3 contains 17 residues. Here the CDR3 DNA reads TGTGCCTGGAGTGTACCCTTGGGACATAATAGCAATCAGCCCCAGCATTTT. This sequence encodes CAWSVPLGHNSNQPQHF.

This clone turned up a few times. This chain uses TRBV5-1 with TRBJ2-7; D is unresolved. V was pared by 2 bases and J by 3 bases, with 12 bases between. The CDR3 spans 14 residues. In germline, CDR1 is SGHRS, CDR2 YFSETQ. The CDR3 DNA reads TGCGCCAGCAGCTTTCGCCTGAATAGCTACGAGCAGTACTTC. Translated: CASSFRLNSYEQYF. Full variable domain (outside the CDR3, taken from reference TRBV5-1 and TRBJ2-7): KAGVTQTPRYLIKTRGQQVTLSCSPISGHRSVSWYQQTPGQGLQFLFEYFSETQRNKGNFPGRFSGRQFSNSRSEMNVSTLELGDSALYLCASSFRLNSYEQYFGPGTRLTVT.

The CDR3: CASSQPRMGSYEQYF. Here the CDR3 DNA reads TGCGCCAGCAGCCAACCTCGGATGGGATCCTACGAGCAGTACTTC. V usage is TRBV4-1 and J usage is TRBJ2-7, with D uncertain. The germline V and J ends were trimmed by 2 bases and 1 base, with 12 bases remaining between them. CDR1 is MGHRA and CDR2 is YSYEKL in the germline V gene. The CDR3 is made up of 15 amino acids.